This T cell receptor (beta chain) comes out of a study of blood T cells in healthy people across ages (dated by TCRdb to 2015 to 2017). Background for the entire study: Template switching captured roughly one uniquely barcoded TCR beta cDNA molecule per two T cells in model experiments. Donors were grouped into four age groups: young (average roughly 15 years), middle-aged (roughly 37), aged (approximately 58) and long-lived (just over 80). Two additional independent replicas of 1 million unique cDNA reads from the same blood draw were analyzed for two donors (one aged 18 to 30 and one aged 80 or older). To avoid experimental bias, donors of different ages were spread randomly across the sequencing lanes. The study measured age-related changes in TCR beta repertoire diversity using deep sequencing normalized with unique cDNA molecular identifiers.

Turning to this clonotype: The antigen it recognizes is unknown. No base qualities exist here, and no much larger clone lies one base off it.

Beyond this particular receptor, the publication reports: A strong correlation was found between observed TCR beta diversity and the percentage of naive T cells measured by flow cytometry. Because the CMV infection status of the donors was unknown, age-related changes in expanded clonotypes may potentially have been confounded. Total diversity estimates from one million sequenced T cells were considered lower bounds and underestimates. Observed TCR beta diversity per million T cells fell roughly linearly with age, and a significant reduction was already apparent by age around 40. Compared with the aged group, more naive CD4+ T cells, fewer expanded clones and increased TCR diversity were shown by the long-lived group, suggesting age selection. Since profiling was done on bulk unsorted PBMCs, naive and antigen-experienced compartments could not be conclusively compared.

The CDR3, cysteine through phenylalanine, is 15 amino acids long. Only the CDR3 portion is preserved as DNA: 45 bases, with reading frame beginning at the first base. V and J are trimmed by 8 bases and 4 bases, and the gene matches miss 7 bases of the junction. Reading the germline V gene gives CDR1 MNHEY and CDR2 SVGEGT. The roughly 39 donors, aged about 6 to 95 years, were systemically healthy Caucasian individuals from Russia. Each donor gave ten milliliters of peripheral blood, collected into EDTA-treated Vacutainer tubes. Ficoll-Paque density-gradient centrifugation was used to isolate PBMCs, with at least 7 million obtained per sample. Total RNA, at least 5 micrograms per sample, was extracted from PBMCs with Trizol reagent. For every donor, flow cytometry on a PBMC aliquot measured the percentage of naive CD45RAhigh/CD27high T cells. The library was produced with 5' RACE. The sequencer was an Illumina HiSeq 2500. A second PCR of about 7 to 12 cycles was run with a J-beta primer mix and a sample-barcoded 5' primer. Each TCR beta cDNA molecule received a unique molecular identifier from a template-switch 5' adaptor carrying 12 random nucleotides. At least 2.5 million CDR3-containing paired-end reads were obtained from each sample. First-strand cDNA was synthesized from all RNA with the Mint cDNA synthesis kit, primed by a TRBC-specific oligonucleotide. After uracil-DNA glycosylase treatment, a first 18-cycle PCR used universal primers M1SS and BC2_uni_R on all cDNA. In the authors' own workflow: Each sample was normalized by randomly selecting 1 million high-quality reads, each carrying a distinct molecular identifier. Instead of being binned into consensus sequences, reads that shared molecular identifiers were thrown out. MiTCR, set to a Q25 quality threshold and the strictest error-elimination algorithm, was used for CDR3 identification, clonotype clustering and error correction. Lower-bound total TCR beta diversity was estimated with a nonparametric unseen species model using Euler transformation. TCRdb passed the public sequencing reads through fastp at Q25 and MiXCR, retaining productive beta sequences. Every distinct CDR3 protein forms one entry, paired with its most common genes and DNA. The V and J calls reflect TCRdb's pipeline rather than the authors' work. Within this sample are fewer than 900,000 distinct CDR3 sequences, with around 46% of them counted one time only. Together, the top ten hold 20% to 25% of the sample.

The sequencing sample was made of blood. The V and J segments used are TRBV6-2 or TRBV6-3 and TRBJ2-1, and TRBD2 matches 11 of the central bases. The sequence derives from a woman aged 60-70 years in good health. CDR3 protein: CASVRIAGGYNEQFF. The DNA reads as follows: TGTGCCAGCGTTAGAATAGCGGGAGGGTACAATGAGCAGTTCTTC.